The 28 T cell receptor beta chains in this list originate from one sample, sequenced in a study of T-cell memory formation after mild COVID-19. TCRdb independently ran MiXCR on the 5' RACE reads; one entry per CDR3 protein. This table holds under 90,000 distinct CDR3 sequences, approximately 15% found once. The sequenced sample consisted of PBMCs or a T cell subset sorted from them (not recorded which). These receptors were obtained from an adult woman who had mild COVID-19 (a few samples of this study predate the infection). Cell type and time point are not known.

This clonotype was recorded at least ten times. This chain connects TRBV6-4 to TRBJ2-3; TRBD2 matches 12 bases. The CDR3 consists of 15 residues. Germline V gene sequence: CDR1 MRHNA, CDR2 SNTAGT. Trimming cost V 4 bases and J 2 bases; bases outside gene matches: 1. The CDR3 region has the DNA TGTGCCAGCAGTGGACTAGCGGGAGACACAGATACGCAGTATTTT. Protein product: CASSGLAGDTDTQYF.

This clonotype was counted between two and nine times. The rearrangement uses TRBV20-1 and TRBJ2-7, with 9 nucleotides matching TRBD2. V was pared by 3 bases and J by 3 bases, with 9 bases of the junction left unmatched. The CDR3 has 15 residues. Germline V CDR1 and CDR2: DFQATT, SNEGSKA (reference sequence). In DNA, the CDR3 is TGCAGTGCTAGCGGATTACTAGCGGGTATCTACGAGCAGTACTTC. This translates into CSASGLLAGIYEQYF.

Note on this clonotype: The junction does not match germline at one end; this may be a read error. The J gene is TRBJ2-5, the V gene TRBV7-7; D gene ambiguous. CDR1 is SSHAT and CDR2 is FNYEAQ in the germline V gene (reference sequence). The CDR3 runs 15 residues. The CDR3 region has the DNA TGTGCTAGCAGCTTACTGGAGACTGCCAAAGATACCCAGTACTTC. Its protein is CASSLLETAKDTQYF.

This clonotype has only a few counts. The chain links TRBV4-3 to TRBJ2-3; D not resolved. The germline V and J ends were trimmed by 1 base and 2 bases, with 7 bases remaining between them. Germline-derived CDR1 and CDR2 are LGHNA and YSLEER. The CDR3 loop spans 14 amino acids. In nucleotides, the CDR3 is TGCGCCAGCAGCCAAGGGGGTTTCACAGATACGCAGTATTTT. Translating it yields CASSQGGFTDTQYF.

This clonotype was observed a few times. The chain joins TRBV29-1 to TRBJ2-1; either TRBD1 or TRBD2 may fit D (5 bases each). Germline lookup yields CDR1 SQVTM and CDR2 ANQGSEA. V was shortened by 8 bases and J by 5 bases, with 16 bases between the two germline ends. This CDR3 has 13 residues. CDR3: CSILRDLNNEQFF. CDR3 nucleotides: TGCAGCATCCTCCGGGACCTCAACAATGAGCAGTTCTTC.

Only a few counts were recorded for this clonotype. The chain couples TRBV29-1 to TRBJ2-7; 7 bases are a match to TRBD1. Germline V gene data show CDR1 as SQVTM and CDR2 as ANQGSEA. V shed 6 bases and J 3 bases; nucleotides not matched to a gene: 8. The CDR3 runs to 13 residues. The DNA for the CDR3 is TGCAGCGTCCACGGGACAGAAGACTACGAGCAGTACTTC. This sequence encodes CSVHGTEDYEQYF.

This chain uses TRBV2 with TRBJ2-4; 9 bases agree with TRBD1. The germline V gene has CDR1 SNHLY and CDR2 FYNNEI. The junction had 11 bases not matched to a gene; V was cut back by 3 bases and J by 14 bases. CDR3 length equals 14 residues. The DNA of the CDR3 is TGTGCCAGCAGTGATGGGACAGGGAGACGGGGGGAGTACTTC. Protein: CASSDGTGRRGEYF.

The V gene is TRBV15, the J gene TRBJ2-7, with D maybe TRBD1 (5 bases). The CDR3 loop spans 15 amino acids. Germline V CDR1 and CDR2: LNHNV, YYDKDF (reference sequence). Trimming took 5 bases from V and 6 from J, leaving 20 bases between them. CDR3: CATSGSTVTVSEQYF. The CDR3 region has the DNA TGTGCCACCAGCGGGTCGACAGTCACCGTATCCGAGCAGTACTTC.

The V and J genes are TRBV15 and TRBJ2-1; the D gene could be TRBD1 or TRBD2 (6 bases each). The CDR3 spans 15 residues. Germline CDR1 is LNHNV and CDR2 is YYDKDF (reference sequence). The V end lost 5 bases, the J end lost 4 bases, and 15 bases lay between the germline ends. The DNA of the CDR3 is TGTGCCACCAGCTTGGATGGGGGGCCTTACAATGAGCAGTTCTTC. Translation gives CATSLDGGPYNEQFF. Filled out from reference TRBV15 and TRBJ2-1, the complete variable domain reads DAMVIQNPRYQVTQFGKPVTLSCSQTLNHNVMYWYQQKSSQAPKLLFHYYDKDFNNEADTPDNFQSRRPNTSFCFLDIRSPGLGDTAMYLCATSLDGGPYNEQFFGPGTRLTVL.

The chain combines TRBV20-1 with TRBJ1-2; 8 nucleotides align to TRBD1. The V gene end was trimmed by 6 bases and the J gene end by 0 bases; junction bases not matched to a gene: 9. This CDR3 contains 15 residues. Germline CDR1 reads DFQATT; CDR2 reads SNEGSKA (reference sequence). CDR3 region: CSAVTGALANYGYTF. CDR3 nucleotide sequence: TGCAGTGCGGTGACAGGGGCCCTAGCTAACTATGGCTACACCTTC.

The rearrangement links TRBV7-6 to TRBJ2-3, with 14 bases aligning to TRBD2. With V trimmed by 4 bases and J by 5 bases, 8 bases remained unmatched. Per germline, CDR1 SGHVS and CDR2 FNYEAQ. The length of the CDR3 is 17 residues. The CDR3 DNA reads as TGTGCCAGCAGCTACGGGACTAGCGGGAGAGGAGGAGATACGCAGTATTTT. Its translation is CASSYGTSGRGGDTQYF.

The CDR3 DNA reads as TGTGCCATCAGGGGACAGAACTACGAGCAGTACTTC. This gives the protein CAIRGQNYEQYF. The chain couples TRBV10-3 to TRBJ2-7; 7 bases map to TRBD1. Looked up from germline, CDR1 is ENHRY and CDR2 is SYGVKD. This CDR3 has 12 residues. J lost 3 bases, V lost 6 bases, and 2 bases had no gene match.

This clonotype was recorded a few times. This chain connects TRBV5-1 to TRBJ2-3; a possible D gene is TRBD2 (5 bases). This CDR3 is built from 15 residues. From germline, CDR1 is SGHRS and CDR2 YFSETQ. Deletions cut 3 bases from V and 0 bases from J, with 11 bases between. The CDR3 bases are TGCGCCAGCAGCTCCGGACTGCCCAGCACAGATACGCAGTATTTT. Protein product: CASSSGLPSTDTQYF.

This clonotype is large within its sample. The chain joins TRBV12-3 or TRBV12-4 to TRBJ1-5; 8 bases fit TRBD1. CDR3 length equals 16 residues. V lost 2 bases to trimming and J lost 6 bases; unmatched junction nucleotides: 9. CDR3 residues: CASSLTTGVGFQPQHF. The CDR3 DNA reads TGTGCCAGCAGTTTAACGACAGGGGTGGGGTTTCAGCCCCAGCATTTT.

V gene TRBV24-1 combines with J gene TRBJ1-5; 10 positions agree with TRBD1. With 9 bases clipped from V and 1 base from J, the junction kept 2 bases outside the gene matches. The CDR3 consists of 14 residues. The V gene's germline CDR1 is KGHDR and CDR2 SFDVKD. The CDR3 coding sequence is TGTGCCACCGCGGGACAGGGGAGCAATCAGCCCCAGCATTTT. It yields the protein CATAGQGSNQPQHF.

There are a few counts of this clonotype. The CDR3 DNA reads as TGTGCCAGCAACCAGACGGCCTCCTACGAGCAGTACTTC. It translates to CASNQTASYEQYF. V usage is TRBV21-1 and J usage is TRBJ2-7. TRBV21-1 is assigned pseudogene status. This CDR3 has 13 residues.

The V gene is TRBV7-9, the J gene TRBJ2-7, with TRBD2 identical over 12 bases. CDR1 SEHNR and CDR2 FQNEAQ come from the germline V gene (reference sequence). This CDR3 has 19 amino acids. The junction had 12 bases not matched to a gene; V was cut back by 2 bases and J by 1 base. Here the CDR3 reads CASSLPATGLAGKSYEQYF. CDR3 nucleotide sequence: TGTGCCAGCAGCTTACCGGCGACCGGACTAGCGGGAAAATCCTACGAGCAGTACTTC.

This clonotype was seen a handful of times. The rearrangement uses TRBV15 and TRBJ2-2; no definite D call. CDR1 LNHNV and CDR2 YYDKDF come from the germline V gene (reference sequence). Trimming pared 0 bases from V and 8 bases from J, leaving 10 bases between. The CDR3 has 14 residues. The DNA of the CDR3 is TGTGCCACCAGCAGAGAACCCCTTAGTGGGGAGCTGTTTTTT. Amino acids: CATSREPLSGELFF. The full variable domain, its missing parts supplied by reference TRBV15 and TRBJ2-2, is DAMVIQNPRYQVTQFGKPVTLSCSQTLNHNVMYWYQQKSSQAPKLLFHYYDKDFNNEADTPDNFQSRRPNTSFCFLDIRSPGLGDTAMYLCATSREPLSGELFFGEGSRLTVL.

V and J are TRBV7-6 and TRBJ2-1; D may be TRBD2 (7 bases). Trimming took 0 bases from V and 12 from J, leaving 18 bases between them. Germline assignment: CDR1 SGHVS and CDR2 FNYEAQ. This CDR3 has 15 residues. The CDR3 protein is CASSLAGGGAYLQFF. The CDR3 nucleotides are TGTGCCAGCAGCTTAGCTGGGGGGGGGGCCTATCTGCAGTTCTTC.

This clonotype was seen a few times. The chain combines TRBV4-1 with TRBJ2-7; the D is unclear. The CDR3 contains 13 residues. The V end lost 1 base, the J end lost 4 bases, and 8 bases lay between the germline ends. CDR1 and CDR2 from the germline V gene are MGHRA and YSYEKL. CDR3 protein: CASSQGVGYEQYF. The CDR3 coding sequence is TGCGCCAGCAGCCAAGGGGTGGGATACGAGCAGTACTTC.

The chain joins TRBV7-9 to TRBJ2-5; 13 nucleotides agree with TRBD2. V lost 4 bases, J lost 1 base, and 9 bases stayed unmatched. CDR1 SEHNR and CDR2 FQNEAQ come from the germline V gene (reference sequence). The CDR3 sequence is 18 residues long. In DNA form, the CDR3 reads TGTGCCAGCAGCTCCTGGACTAGCGGGAGTCCGGGCCAAGAGACCCAGTACTTC. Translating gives CASSSWTSGSPGQETQYF. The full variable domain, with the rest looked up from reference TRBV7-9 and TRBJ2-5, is DTGVSQNPRHKITKRGQNVTFRCDPISEHNRLYWYRQTLGQGPEFLTYFQNEAQLEKSRLLSDRFSAERPKGSFSTLEIQRTEQGDSAMYLCASSSWTSGSPGQETQYFGPGTRLLVL.

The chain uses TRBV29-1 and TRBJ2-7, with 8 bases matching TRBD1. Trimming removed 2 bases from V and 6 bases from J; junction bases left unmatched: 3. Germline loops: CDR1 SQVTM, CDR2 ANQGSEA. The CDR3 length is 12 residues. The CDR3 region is CSVERTGGEQYF. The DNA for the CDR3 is TGCAGCGTTGAAAGAACAGGGGGCGAGCAGTACTTC.

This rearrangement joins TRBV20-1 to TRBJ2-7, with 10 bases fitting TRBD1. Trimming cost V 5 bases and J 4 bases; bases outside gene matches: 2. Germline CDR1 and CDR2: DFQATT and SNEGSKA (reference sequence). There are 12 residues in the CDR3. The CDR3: CSARTGGYEQYF. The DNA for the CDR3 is TGCAGTGCTCGGACAGGGGGTTACGAGCAGTACTTC.

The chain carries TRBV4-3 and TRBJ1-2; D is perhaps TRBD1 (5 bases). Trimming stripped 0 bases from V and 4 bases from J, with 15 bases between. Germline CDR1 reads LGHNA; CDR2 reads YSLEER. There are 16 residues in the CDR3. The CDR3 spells CASSQDSTDTFYGYTF. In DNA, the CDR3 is TGCGCCAGCAGCCAAGATTCCACGGACACCTTCTATGGCTACACCTTC.

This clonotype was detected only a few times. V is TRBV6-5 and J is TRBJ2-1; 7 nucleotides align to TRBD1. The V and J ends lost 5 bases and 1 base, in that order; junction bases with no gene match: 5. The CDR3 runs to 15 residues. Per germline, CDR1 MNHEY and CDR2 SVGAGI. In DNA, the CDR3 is TGTGCCAGCAGTAATCCGACAGGGTCCTACAATGAGCAGTTCTTC. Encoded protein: CASSNPTGSYNEQFF.

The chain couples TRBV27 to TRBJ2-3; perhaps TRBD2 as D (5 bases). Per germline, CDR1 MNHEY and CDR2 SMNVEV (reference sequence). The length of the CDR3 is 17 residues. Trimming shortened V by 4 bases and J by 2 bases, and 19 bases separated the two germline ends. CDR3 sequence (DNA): TGTGCCAGCAGTTACACGGGGTCTCTAGGAGTCACAGATACGCAGTATTTT. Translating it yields CASSYTGSLGVTDTQYF.

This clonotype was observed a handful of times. CDR3 loop: CASSPDLSSYEQYF. The CDR3 nucleotides are TGTGCCAGCAGCCCGGACTTGAGCTCCTACGAGCAGTACTTC. The chain joins TRBV7-8 to TRBJ2-7; possibly TRBD2 for D (5 bases). Germline CDR1 is SGHVS and CDR2 is FQNEAQ. CDR3 length: 14 residues. Trimming pared 5 bases from V and 0 bases from J, leaving 11 bases between.

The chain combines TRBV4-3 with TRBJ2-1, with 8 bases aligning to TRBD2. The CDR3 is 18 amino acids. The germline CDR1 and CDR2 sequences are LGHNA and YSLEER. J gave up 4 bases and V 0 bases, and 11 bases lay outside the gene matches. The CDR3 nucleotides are TGCGCCAGCAGCCAAGATTTGGGGAGAGCGGGAGCTTACAATGAGCAGTTCTTC. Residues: CASSQDLGRAGAYNEQFF.